This T cell receptor beta chain stems from a study of cytomegalovirus exposure and HLA in healthy donors. Study-wide points: Sequencing artifact likely explains a cluster of highly shared sequence variants.

This clone was observed a few times. Its cognate antigen is unknown. 13 Jbeta primers and 60 Vbeta primers were used for the PCR. TCRdb keeps only in-frame clones here, not all; method: immunoSEQ multiplex PCR. The sample has roughly 130,000 clones; 8.5% to 10% are singletons. Trimming took off 1 base at V and 0 bases at J, with 4 bases between the two ends. The CDR3 runs to 15 residues. Germline V gives CDR1 MNHEY, CDR2 SVGAGI. The sample taken for sequencing was PBMCs. This rearrangement joins TRBV6-5 to TRBJ2-6; D remains ambiguous. The TCR comes from a middle-aged man in good health and CMV-seronegative. Here the CDR3 reads CASSYFSSGANVLTF. DNA for the CDR3: TGTGCCAGCAGTTACTTCTCCTCTGGGGCCAACGTCCTGACTTTC.